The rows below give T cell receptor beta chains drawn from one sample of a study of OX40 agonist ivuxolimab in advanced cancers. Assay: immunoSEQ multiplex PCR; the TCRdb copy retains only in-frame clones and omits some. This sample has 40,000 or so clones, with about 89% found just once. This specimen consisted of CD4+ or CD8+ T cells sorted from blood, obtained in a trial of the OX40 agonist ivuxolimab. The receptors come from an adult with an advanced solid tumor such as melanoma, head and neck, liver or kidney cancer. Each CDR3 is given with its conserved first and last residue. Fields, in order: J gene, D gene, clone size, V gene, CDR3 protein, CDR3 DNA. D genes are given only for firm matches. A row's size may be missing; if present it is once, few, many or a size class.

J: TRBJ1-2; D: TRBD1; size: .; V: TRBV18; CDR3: CASSPPDRGNGYTF; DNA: TGTGCCAGCTCACCACCGGACAGGGGGAATGGCTACACCTTC
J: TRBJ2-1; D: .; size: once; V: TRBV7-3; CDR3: CASSLTLGSSYNEQFF; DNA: TGTGCCAGCAGCTTGACCTTAGGGAGCTCCTACAATGAGCAGTTCTTC
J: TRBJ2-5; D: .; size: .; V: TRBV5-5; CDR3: CASSLNFPGAEETQYF; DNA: TGTGCCAGCAGCTTGAACTTCCCGGGGGCGGAGGAGACCCAGTACTTC
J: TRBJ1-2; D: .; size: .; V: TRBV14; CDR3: CASSQDTVVTDYGYTF; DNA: TGTGCCAGCAGCCAAGACACAGTGGTCACGGACTATGGCTACACCTTC
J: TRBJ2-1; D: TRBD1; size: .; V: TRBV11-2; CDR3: CASSLGRDRGYTYNEQFF; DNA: TGTGCCAGCAGCTTAGGCCGGGACAGGGGGTATACGTACAATGAGCAGTTCTTC
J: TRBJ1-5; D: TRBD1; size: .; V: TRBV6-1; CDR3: CASTGQGGQPQHF; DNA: TGTGCCAGCACTGGACAGGGAGGGCAGCCCCAGCATTTT
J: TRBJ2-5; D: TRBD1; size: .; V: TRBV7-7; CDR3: CASSLGQGVLETQYF; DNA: TGTGCCAGCAGCTTAGGACAGGGGGTTTTAGAGACCCAGTACTTC
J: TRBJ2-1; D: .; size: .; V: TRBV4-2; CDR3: CASSQGSYNEQFF; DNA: TGTGCCAGCAGCCAAGGCTCTTACAATGAGCAGTTCTTC
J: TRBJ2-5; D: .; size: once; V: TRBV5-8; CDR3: CASSLSLTRPSETQYF; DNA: TGTGCCAGCAGCCTATCCCTGACTAGACCGTCGGAGACCCAGTACTTC
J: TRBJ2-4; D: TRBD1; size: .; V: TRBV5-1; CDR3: CASSSGTGMDIQYF; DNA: TGCGCCAGCAGCTCCGGGACAGGGATGGACATTCAGTACTTC
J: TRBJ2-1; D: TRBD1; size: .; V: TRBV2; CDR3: CASRSDRGHNNEQFF; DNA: TGTGCCAGCAGGTCAGACAGGGGGCATAACAATGAGCAGTTCTTC
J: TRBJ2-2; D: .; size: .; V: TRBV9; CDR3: CASTQRGNTGELFF; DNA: TGTGCCAGCACTCAAAGGGGGAACACCGGGGAGCTGTTTTTT
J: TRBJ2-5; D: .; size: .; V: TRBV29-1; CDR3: CSGSPGGTRETQYF; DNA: TGCAGCGGCTCTCCCGGAGGCACAAGGGAGACCCAGTACTTC
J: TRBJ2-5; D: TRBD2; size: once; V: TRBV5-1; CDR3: CASSLAGAGEVQETQYF; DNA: TGCGCCAGCAGCTTGGCCGGAGCGGGGGAGGTCCAAGAGACCCAGTACTTC
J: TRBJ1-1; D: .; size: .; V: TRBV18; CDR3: CASSHRDLGVLNLRNTEAFF; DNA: TGTGCCAGCTCTCACAGGGATTTGGGGGTATTAAATTTAAGGAACACTGAAGCTTTCTTT
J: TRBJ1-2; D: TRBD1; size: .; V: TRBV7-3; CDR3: CASSSSDRDGYTF; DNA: TGTGCCAGCAGCTCCTCGGACAGGGATGGCTACACCTTC
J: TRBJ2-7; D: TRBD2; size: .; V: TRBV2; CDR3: CASTRTSRYEQYF; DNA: TGTGCCAGCACTCGGACTAGCAGGTACGAGCAGTACTTC
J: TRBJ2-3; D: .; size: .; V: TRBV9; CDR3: CASSSHPGTDTQYF; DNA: TGTGCCAGCAGCTCCCACCCGGGGACAGATACGCAGTATTTT
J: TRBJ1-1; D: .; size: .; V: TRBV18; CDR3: CASSPLGRDTEAFF; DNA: TGTGCCAGCTCACCTTTGGGTCGGGACACTGAAGCTTTCTTT
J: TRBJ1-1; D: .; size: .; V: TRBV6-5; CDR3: CATLQKGVAFF; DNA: TGTGCCACACTTCAGAAGGGTGTCGCTTTCTTT
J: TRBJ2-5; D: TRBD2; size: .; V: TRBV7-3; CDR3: CASSLGGTNQETQYF; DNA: TGTGCCAGCAGCTTGGGGGGGACGAACCAAGAGACCCAGTACTTC
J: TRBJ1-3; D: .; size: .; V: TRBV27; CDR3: CASRELSGNTIYF; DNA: TGTGCCAGCAGAGAACTTTCTGGAAACACCATATATTTT
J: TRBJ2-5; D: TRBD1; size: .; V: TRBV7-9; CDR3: CASSPQGAGETQYF; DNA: TGTGCCAGCAGCCCTCAGGGGGCTGGAGAGACCCAGTACTTC
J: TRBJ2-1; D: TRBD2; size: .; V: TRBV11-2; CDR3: CASSSRGGGPGEQFF; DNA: TGTGCCAGCAGCTCACGCGGGGGGGGGCCGGGTGAGCAGTTCTTC